This record concerns one T cell receptor beta chain sequence. Its antigen target is currently unknown. Base qualities are not recorded, but no much larger clone differs from it by a single base. Another Seattle source contributed samples from volunteer blood donors who had recovered from COVID-19. The collaborating institutions used their own protocols to collect whole blood in K2EDTA tubes. For TCRbeta analysis, collaborators shipped samples in one of three forms: frozen whole blood, isolated PBMCs, or DNA extracted from either of those sample types. This sample was taken from a study of blood T cell repertoires in COVID-19 (dated by TCRdb to 2018 to 2021). General notes on the study: Collaborator samples came from the United States, Italy and Spain and covered acute and convalescent phases of COVID-19. The prospective study material was composed of cDNA or gDNA derived from T cells, B-cell-depleted T cells, or PBMCs. Where HLA class I and class II types were available, the types were taken from metadata supplied by the sample provider, not from assay-based typing. The samples were drawn from the first 160 participants of the ongoing ImmuneRACE study and from roughly 1,300 subjects provided by 6 global collaborators. Sample metadata almost always included a de-identified subject ID, COVID-19 status, age in years and sex. Deeply sampled blood TCRbeta repertoires from subjects exposed to, actively infected with, or recovered from COVID-19 were included in the dataset. The repertoires were released in a freely available public database meant as a resource for research on the immune response to SARS-CoV-2. Study-wide conclusions, independent of this receptor: The amount of clinical and demographic metadata varied by source and participant and was provided uncurated.

The germline V gene (reference sequence) sets CDR1 to SGHNT and CDR2 to YYREEE. Relative to germline, V is 4 bases shorter and J is 1 base shorter, with 8 bases between their ends. The CDR3 covers 14 residues, taking in both the cysteine and the phenylalanine. Only the CDR3 portion is preserved as DNA: 42 bases, with reading frame beginning at the first base. TCRbeta CDR3 regions were amplified from genomic DNA by means of the immunoSEQ Assay, a bias-controlled multiplex PCR. Per the authors' processing: Nucleated cell counts per sample were estimated from amplification of reference gene primers within the assay. Sequence reads were collapsed and filtered to measure the absolute abundance of every unique TCRbeta CDR3 rearrangement. For each sample, productive Simpson clonality was calculated by taking the square root of Simpson's diversity index across productive rearrangements. Sourced from immuneACCESS, this table was stored by TCRdb with only in-frame sequences that have V and J called. A share of the clones is absent; for the studies checked, an unresolved V gene accounts for under half, and the remainder has no known explanation. That table is the source of V, J and clone size, and D and trimming were worked out from the DNA. The sample table lists 240,000 or so clones, 87% of them with a count of one. The top ten constitute 6% to 9% of the sample.

Rearrangement joined TRBV5-4 to TRBJ2-2; the D segment could be TRBD1, given 6 matching bases. The TCR sequence derives from a man aged 55-75 years who had recovered from COVID-19. Sequences were obtained from peripheral blood. The DNA is TGTGCCAGCAGCCGGGACATGAACACCGGGGAGCTGTTTTTT. Its protein is CASSRDMNTGELFF.